The rows below give T cell receptor beta chains drawn from one sample of a study of blood T cell repertoires in COVID-19. TCRdb keeps only in-frame clones here, not all; method: immunoSEQ multiplex PCR. The data hold 90,000 to 110,000 clones, with 70% to 85% observed a single time. Sequenced: peripheral blood. These receptors were collected from a woman of 80 years or more with active or convalescent COVID-19. Each CDR3 is given with its conserved first and last residue. Fields, in order: V gene, D gene, clone size, J gene, CDR3 DNA, CDR3 protein. A D gene is named only where the DNA matches it firmly. Some rows mark clone size as missing; the rest say once, few, many or name a class of expanded clone.

v_call: TRBV9; d_call: .; clone_size: .; j_call: TRBJ1-5; cdr3_nt: TGTGCCAGCAGCGTAGGGCTTAGCAATCAGCCCCAGCATTTT; cdr3_aa: CASSVGLSNQPQHF
v_call: TRBV15; d_call: TRBD2; clone_size: .; j_call: TRBJ2-7; cdr3_nt: TGTGCCACCAGCAGGTCCCCCGGGACTAGCTACGAGCAGTACTTC; cdr3_aa: CATSRSPGTSYEQYF
v_call: TRBV6-5; d_call: TRBD1; clone_size: .; j_call: TRBJ1-4; cdr3_nt: TGTGCCAGCAGCCGAGAGACAGGGGGCGTTGAAAAACTGTTTTTT; cdr3_aa: CASSRETGGVEKLFF
v_call: TRBV19; d_call: TRBD1; clone_size: .; j_call: TRBJ1-2; cdr3_nt: TGTGCCAGTAGTCGGCAGGGGGCTAACTATGGCTACACCTTC; cdr3_aa: CASSRQGANYGYTF
v_call: TRBV6-5; d_call: .; clone_size: few; j_call: TRBJ2-1; cdr3_nt: TGTGCCAGCAGAAAGACAGCGTTTGAGCAGTTCTTC; cdr3_aa: CASRKTAFEQFF
v_call: TRBV5-5; d_call: .; clone_size: once; j_call: TRBJ2-1; cdr3_nt: TGTGCCAGCAGCTTGGTTCCAGCGAGCTCCTACAATGAGCAGTTCTTC; cdr3_aa: CASSLVPASSYNEQFF
v_call: TRBV10-1; d_call: TRBD2; clone_size: .; j_call: TRBJ2-7; cdr3_nt: TGCGCCAGCAGTGAGAGCGGGATCGCCTACGAGCAGTACTTC; cdr3_aa: CASSESGIAYEQYF
v_call: TRBV5-1; d_call: .; clone_size: .; j_call: TRBJ2-2; cdr3_nt: TGCGCCAGCAGCTTGGAACCAGCGGGTTTCACCGGGGAGCTGTTTTTT; cdr3_aa: CASSLEPAGFTGELFF
v_call: TRBV6-5; d_call: .; clone_size: .; j_call: TRBJ1-5; cdr3_nt: TGTGCCAGCAGGGCAGGGATCGGCAATCAGCCCCAGCATTTT; cdr3_aa: CASRAGIGNQPQHF
v_call: TRBV7-9; d_call: .; clone_size: .; j_call: TRBJ2-3; cdr3_nt: TGTGCCAGCAGTAGAGATACGCAGTATTTT; cdr3_aa: CASSRDTQYF
v_call: TRBV6-5; d_call: .; clone_size: .; j_call: TRBJ2-3; cdr3_nt: TGTGCCAGCAGTTACTCGAGTAGCCCATCGGATACGCAGTATTTT; cdr3_aa: CASSYSSSPSDTQYF
v_call: TRBV28; d_call: TRBD1; clone_size: .; j_call: TRBJ2-7; cdr3_nt: TGTGCCAGCAGTTCAACGGGACAGCAACCCTACGAGCAGTACTTC; cdr3_aa: CASSSTGQQPYEQYF
v_call: TRBV28; d_call: .; clone_size: .; j_call: TRBJ2-7; cdr3_nt: TGTGCCAGCAGTTCCTGGCAGGGAAGGAACGAGCAGTACTTC; cdr3_aa: CASSSWQGRNEQYF
v_call: TRBV30; d_call: .; clone_size: once; j_call: TRBJ1-1; cdr3_nt: TGTGCCTGGAGTGTACTTTCTAGAGCTGAAGCTTTCTTT; cdr3_aa: CAWSVLSRAEAFF
v_call: TRBV27; d_call: .; clone_size: .; j_call: TRBJ2-7; cdr3_nt: TGTGCGAGCGCGCGGGGAGACGAGCAGTACTTC; cdr3_aa: CASARGDEQYF
v_call: TRBV28; d_call: .; clone_size: .; j_call: TRBJ1-1; cdr3_nt: TGTGCCAGCAGGCCCGGACAGACTAACACTGAAGCTTTCTTT; cdr3_aa: CASRPGQTNTEAFF
v_call: TRBV6-6; d_call: TRBD1; clone_size: .; j_call: TRBJ1-6; cdr3_nt: TGTGCCAGCAGTCTGGGCCCGAGCAGGGGGTCACCCCTCCACTTT; cdr3_aa: CASSLGPSRGSPLHF
v_call: TRBV7-6; d_call: TRBD1; clone_size: .; j_call: TRBJ2-3; cdr3_nt: TGTGCCAGCAGCCTTCAGGGGGCAAGAGGGCAGTATTTT; cdr3_aa: CASSLQGARGQYF
v_call: TRBV9; d_call: TRBD2; clone_size: many; j_call: TRBJ2-7; cdr3_nt: TGTGCCAGCAGCGAGGCGGCTAGCGGGACCCGTGGCGAGCAGTACTTC; cdr3_aa: CASSEAASGTRGEQYF
v_call: TRBV7-3; d_call: .; clone_size: .; j_call: TRBJ1-3; cdr3_nt: TGTGCCAGCAGCTTCAGAAACACCATATATTTT; cdr3_aa: CASSFRNTIYF
v_call: TRBV27; d_call: TRBD1; clone_size: .; j_call: TRBJ1-5; cdr3_nt: TGTGCCAGCAGTTTATCGACAGGGGTTAGCAATCAGCCCCAGCATTTT; cdr3_aa: CASSLSTGVSNQPQHF
v_call: TRBV27; d_call: .; clone_size: .; j_call: TRBJ1-2; cdr3_nt: TGTGCCAGCAAGAAACTCGAGAGGGAACTGGGGGGCTACACCTTC; cdr3_aa: CASKKLERELGGYTF
v_call: TRBV6-5; d_call: .; clone_size: .; j_call: TRBJ1-4; cdr3_nt: TGTGCCAGCAGTTACTCGAGCCTGACTAATGAAAAACTGTTTTTT; cdr3_aa: CASSYSSLTNEKLFF
v_call: TRBV28; d_call: TRBD2; clone_size: .; j_call: TRBJ2-1; cdr3_nt: TGTGCCAGCAGTACCCAGACTCGCGGGGGGCCCAATGAGCAGTTCTTC; cdr3_aa: CASSTQTRGGPNEQFF
v_call: TRBV3-1/TRBV3-2; d_call: .; clone_size: .; j_call: TRBJ1-4; cdr3_nt: TGTGCCAGCAGCCACCGACAGACAACTAATGAAAAACTGTTTTTT; cdr3_aa: CASSHRQTTNEKLFF
v_call: TRBV28; d_call: .; clone_size: .; j_call: TRBJ1-4; cdr3_nt: TGTGCCAGCAGTTTATGGCCTGAGGCGGGTCAGGCTAATGAAAAACTGTTTTTT; cdr3_aa: CASSLWPEAGQANEKLFF
v_call: TRBV1; d_call: .; clone_size: .; j_call: TRBJ1-2; cdr3_nt: TGCACCAAAAAGAGGGACACTAACTATGGCTACACCTTC; cdr3_aa: CTKKRDTNYGYTF
v_call: TRBV7-2; d_call: TRBD2; clone_size: .; j_call: TRBJ2-5; cdr3_nt: TGTGCCAGCAGCTTGACTAGCGGGATATGGGAGACCCAGTACTTC; cdr3_aa: CASSLTSGIWETQYF
v_call: TRBV7-9; d_call: TRBD2; clone_size: .; j_call: TRBJ2-7; cdr3_nt: TGTGCCAGCAGCTTAGGATTGCCCGGGACTAGCGTTGGTGTGCAGTACTTC; cdr3_aa: CASSLGLPGTSVGVQYF
v_call: TRBV10-2; d_call: TRBD2; clone_size: .; j_call: TRBJ2-2; cdr3_nt: TGCGCCAGCAGTGAGTCAGCGGGAGGGAACGCCGGGGAGCTGTTTTTT; cdr3_aa: CASSESAGGNAGELFF
v_call: TRBV5-5; d_call: .; clone_size: .; j_call: TRBJ2-5; cdr3_nt: TGTGCCAGCAGCCTTGAGGTCCAAGAGACCCAGTACTTC; cdr3_aa: CASSLEVQETQYF
v_call: TRBV28; d_call: TRBD2; clone_size: few; j_call: TRBJ2-2; cdr3_nt: TGTGCCAGCAGTTCCCGCCGGACTAGCGGGAGTCGTTGGACCGGGGAGCTGTTTTTT; cdr3_aa: CASSSRRTSGSRWTGELFF
v_call: TRBV9; d_call: .; clone_size: .; j_call: TRBJ2-7; cdr3_nt: TGTGCCAGCAGCGTAGCGACAGGCGGCACCTACGAGCAGTACTTC; cdr3_aa: CASSVATGGTYEQYF
v_call: TRBV18; d_call: .; clone_size: .; j_call: TRBJ2-1; cdr3_nt: TGTGCCAGCTCACCAAGGCGGGAACCGGGACTTAACAATGAGCAGTTCTTC; cdr3_aa: CASSPRREPGLNNEQFF
v_call: TRBV18; d_call: .; clone_size: .; j_call: TRBJ2-7; cdr3_nt: TGTGCCAGCTCACCTTCACCAGGGTACGAGCAGTACTTC; cdr3_aa: CASSPSPGYEQYF
v_call: TRBV28; d_call: .; clone_size: .; j_call: TRBJ1-5; cdr3_nt: TGTGCCAGCAGTTTAGCAGGGCCCCATCCGAATCAGCCCCAGCATTTT; cdr3_aa: CASSLAGPHPNQPQHF